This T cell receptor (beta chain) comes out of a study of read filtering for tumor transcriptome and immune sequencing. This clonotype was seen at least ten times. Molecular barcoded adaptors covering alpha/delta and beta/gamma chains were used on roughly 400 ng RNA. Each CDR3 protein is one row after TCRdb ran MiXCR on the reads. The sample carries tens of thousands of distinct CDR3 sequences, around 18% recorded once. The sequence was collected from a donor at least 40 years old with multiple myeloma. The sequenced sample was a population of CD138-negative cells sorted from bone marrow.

CDR3 loop: CASSVTGDYEQYF. CDR3 in DNA: TGTGCCAGCAGTGTGACAGGGGACTACGAGCAGTACTTC. V and J are TRBV28 and TRBJ2-7, with 8 bases aligning to TRBD1. The V and J ends lost 5 bases and 3 bases, in that order; junction bases with no gene match: 3. The CDR3 contains 13 residues. CDR1 and CDR2 (germline): MDHEN, SYDVKM.